This T cell receptor (beta chain) was retrieved from a study of T cell repertoires in cytomegalovirus infection. Study-wide context: Public TCR beta signatures indicated both CMV infection and matching HLA type. Broader study findings: Of the TCR beta families, the public ones yielded a cumulative frequency that identified carriers of CMV plus the relevant HLA. It was HLA-C-restricted CMV-specific TCR beta clonotypes that dominated the response ex vivo.

TCRdb redid the calling of the reads with MiXCR, one entry per CDR3 protein. The sample lists approximately 260,000 distinct CDR3 sequences, 20% to 25% occurring once. This CDR3 is built from 14 residues. Germline CDR1 and CDR2: SEHNR and FQNEAQ (reference sequence). Trimming pared 0 bases from V and 7 bases from J, leaving 12 bases between. This clonotype appeared many times. Its specificity is not known. Material: cultured PBMCs, obtained from culture after CMV antigen stimulation. This chain joins TRBV7-9 and TRBJ2-5; D is unclear. The clonotype originates from a human donor in good health (CMV status not recorded). Some clones in this sample may be carry-over from other donors' samples. CDR3 DNA sequence: TGTGCCAGCAGCTTAGCGGCCCAGGCTGGGACCCAGTACTTC. The encoded protein is CASSLAAQAGTQYF. Supplemented by reference TRBV7-9 and TRBJ2-5, the full variable domain reads DTGVSQNPRHKITKRGQNVTFRCDPISEHNRLYWYRQTLGQGPEFLTYFQNEAQLEKSRLLSDRFSAERPKGSFSTLEIQRTEQGDSAMYLCASSLAAQAGTQYFGPGTRLLVL.